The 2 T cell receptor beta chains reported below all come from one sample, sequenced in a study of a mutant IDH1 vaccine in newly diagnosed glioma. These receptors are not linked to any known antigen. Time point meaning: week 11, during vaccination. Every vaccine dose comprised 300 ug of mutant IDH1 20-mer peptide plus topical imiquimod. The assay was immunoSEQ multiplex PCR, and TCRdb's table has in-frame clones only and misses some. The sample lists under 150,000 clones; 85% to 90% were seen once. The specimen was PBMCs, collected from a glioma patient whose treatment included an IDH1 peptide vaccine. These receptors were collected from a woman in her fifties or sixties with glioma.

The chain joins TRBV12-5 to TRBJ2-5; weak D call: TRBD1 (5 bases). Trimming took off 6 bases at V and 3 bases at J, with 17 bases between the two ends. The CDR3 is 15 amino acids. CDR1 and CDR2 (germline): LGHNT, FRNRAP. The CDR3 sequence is CASGHVRVREETQYF. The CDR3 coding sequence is TGTGCTAGTGGCCATGTCAGGGTTAGGGAAGAGACCCAGTACTTC.

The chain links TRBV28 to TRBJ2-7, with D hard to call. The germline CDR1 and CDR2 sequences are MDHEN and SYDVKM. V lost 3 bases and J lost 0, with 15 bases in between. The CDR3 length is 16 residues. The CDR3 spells CASSLRLSSTSYEQYF. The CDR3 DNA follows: TGTGCCAGCAGTTTGAGGCTATCGTCGACCTCCTACGAGCAGTACTTC.